This T cell receptor (beta chain) was captured in a study of shared clonotypes between healthy human individuals. Naive CD8 cells comprised CD45RO-negative, CCR7-positively selected cells, excluding terminally differentiated effector memory CD45RA+ cells. Caucasian adults living in Nashville, Tennessee, provided all samples. Study findings and constraints: Sampling included only blood; tissue repertoires likely differ. On the whole, naive subsets had larger estimated richness than memory subsets had.

On this clone: Its matching antigen is unknown.

The assay was immunoSEQ multiplex PCR, and TCRdb's table has in-frame clones only and misses some. The data show around 620,000 clones, around 95% seen once. CDR1 and CDR2 from the germline V gene are MNHEY and SVGAGI. The V end was cut by 4 bases, the J end by 5 bases, with 9 bases between. CDR3 length: 13 amino acids. The rearrangement joins TRBV6-5 to TRBJ2-1; possibly TRBD1 or TRBD2 for D (5 bases each). The clonotype was recovered from a young woman in good health. Sequences were obtained from naive CD8+ T cells sorted from blood. CDR3 amino acids: CASSLGRDNEQFF. CDR3 nucleotide sequence: TGTGCCAGCAGTTTGGGACGCGACAATGAGCAGTTCTTC.